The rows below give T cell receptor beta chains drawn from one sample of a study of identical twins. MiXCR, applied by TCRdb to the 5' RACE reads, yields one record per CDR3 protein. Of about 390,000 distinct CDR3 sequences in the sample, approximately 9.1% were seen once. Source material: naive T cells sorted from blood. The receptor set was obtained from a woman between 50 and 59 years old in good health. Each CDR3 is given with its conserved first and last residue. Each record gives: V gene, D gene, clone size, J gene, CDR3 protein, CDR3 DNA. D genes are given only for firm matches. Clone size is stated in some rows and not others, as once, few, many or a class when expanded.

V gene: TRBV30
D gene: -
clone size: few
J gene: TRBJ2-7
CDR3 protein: CAWSVLVEQYF
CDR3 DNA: TGTGCCTGGAGTGTACTCGTCGAGCAGTACTTC

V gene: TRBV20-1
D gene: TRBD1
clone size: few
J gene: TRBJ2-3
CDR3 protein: CSALTGANTDTQYF
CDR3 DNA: TGCAGTGCTTTGACAGGGGCCAACACAGATACGCAGTATTTT

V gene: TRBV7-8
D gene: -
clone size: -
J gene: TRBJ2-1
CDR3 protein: CASSLVLEGNEQFF
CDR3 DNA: TGTGCCAGCAGCTTAGTTTTGGAGGGCAATGAGCAGTTCTTC

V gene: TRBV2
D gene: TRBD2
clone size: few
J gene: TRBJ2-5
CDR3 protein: CARTGLAGVTQYF
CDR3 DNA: TGTGCCAGAACTGGGTTAGCGGGAGTTACCCAGTACTTC

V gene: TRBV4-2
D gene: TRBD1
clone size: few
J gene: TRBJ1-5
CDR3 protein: CASSQDGAGGNQPQHF
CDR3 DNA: TGTGCCAGCAGCCAAGACGGGGCAGGGGGAAATCAGCCCCAGCATTTT

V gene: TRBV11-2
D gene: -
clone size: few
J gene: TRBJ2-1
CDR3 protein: CASREGPQQFF
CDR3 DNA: TGTGCCAGCAGGGAGGGGCCGCAGCAGTTCTTC

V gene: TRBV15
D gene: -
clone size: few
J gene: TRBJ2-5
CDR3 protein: CATSTTSPETQYF
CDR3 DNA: TGTGCCACCAGCACGACTAGTCCAGAGACCCAGTACTTC

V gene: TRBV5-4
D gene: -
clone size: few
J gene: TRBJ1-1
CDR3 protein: CASSSVRQKGNTEAFF
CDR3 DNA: TGTGCCAGCAGCTCAGTAAGACAGAAGGGGAACACTGAAGCTTTCTTT

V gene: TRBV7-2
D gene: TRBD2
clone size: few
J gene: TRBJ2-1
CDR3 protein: CASSPSGRETYNEQFF
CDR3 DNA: TGTGCCAGCAGCCCCTCCGGGCGGGAGACCTACAATGAGCAGTTCTTC

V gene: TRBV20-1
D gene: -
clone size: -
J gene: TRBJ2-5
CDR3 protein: CSARGSRAEETQYF
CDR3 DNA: TGCAGTGCTAGAGGGTCGCGCGCCGAAGAGACCCAGTACTTC

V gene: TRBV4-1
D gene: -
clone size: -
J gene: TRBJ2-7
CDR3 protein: CASSQDSSAGYEQYF
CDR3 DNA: TGCGCCAGCAGCCAAGACTCTAGCGCCGGCTACGAGCAGTACTTC

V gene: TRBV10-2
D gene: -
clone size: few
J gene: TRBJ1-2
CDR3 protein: CASSESSGNYGYTF
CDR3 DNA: TGCGCCAGCAGTGAGTCGAGCGGGAACTATGGCTACACCTTC

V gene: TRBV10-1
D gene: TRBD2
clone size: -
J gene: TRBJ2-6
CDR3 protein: CASSESGTGANVLTF
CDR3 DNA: TGCGCCAGCAGTGAGAGCGGGACTGGGGCCAACGTCCTGACTTTC

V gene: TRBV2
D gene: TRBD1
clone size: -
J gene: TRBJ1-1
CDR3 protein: CASSGDSGNTEAFF
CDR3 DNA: TGTGCCAGCAGCGGGGACAGCGGGAACACTGAAGCTTTCTTT

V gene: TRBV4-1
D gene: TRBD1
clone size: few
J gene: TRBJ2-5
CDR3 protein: CASSRSGTGEETQYF
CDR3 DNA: TGCGCCAGCAGCCGATCCGGGACAGGGGAGGAGACCCAGTACTTC

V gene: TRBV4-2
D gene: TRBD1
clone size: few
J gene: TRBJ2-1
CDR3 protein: CASSYTRTGWNEQFF
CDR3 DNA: TGTGCCAGCAGCTATACCAGGACAGGGTGGAATGAGCAGTTCTTC

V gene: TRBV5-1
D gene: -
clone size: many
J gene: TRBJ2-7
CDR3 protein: CASSLGRGPHEQYF
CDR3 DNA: TGCGCCAGCAGCTTGGGCAGGGGACCCCACGAGCAGTACTTC

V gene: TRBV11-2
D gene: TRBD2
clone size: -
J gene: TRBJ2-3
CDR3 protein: CASSPAGVPDTQYF
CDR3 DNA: TGTGCCAGCAGCCCAGCGGGAGTCCCGGATACGCAGTATTTT

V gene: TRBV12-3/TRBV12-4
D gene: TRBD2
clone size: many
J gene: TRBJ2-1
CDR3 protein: CASSRTSGRNEQFF
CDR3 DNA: TGTGCCAGCAGCCGGACTAGCGGGAGAAATGAGCAGTTCTTC

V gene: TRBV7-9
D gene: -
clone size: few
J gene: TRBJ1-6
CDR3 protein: CASSLDGALNSPLHF
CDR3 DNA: TGTGCCAGCAGCTTAGATGGGGCTCTGAATTCACCCCTCCACTTT

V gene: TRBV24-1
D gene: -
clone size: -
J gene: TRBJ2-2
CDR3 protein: CATSDPTPGELFF
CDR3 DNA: TGTGCCACCAGTGACCCCACACCCGGGGAGCTGTTTTTT

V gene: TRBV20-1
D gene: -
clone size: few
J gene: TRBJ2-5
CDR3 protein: CSARVSRQETQYF
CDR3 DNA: TGCAGTGCTAGAGTTAGCCGACAAGAGACCCAGTACTTC

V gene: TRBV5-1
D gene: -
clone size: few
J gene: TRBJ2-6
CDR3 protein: CASSLTGLPFSGANVLTF
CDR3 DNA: TGCGCCAGCAGCTTGACCGGGCTCCCTTTCTCTGGGGCCAACGTCCTGACTTTC

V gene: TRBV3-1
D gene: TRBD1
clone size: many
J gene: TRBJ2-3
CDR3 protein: CASSQEVRGDTQYF
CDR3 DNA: TGTGCCAGCAGCCAAGAGGTCAGGGGGGATACGCAGTATTTT

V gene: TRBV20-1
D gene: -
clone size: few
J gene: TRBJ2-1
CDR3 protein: CSATLEGPYNEQFF
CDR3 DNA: TGCAGTGCTACCCTTGAAGGGCCTTACAATGAGCAGTTCTTC

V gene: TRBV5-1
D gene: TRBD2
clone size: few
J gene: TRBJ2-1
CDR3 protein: CASSPPSGSANNEQFF
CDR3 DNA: TGCGCCAGCAGCCCTCCTAGCGGGAGCGCGAATAATGAGCAGTTCTTC

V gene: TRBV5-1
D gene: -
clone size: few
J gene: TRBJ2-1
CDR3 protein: CASSRQVAGMLNEQFF
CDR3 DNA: TGCGCCAGCAGCCGGCAAGTGGCGGGGATGTTAAATGAGCAGTTCTTC

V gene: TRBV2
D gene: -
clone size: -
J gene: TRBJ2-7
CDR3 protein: CAMSTREQQGNEQYF
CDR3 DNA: TGTGCCATGTCCACCCGAGAACAACAGGGAAACGAGCAGTACTTC

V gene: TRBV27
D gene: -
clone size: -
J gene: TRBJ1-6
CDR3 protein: CASSPKGAASSPLHF
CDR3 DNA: TGTGCCAGCAGCCCCAAAGGGGCAGCTAGTTCACCCCTCCACTTT

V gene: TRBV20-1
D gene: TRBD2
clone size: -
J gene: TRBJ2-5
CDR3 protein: CSARGLAGVVQETQYF
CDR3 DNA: TGCAGTGCTAGGGGTCTAGCGGGAGTTGTCCAAGAGACCCAGTACTTC

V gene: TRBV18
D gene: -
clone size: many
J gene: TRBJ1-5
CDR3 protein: CASSPRRNSNQPQHF
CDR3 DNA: TGTGCCAGCTCACCACGGAGGAACAGCAATCAGCCCCAGCATTTT

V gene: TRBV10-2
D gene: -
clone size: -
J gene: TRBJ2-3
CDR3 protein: CASSGWASGTDTQYF
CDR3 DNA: TGCGCCAGCAGTGGGTGGGCTAGCGGCACAGATACGCAGTATTTT

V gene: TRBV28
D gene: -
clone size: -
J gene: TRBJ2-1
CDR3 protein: CASSLTALGEQFF
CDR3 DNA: TGTGCCAGCAGTTTAACAGCCCTCGGTGAGCAGTTCTTC

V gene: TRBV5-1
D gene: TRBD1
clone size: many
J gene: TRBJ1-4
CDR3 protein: CASSLTPRGANEKLFF
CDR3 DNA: TGCGCCAGCAGCTTGACCCCCAGGGGGGCTAATGAAAAACTGTTTTTT

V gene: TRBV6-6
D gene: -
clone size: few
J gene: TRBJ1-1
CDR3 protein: CASSYSRSEAFF
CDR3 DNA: TGTGCCAGCAGTTACTCTAGGTCTGAAGCTTTCTTT

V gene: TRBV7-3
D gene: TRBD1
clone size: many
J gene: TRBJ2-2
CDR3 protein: CASSTDRVLTGELFF
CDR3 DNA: TGTGCCAGCAGCACCGACAGGGTACTAACCGGGGAGCTGTTTTTT

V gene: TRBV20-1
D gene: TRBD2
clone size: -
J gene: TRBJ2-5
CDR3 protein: CSARATSGGTQETQYF
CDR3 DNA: TGCAGTGCTAGAGCTACTAGCGGAGGAACGCAAGAGACCCAGTACTTC

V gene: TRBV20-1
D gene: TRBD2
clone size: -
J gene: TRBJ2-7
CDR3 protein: CSARGTGLAVSSWDEQYF
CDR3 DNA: TGCAGTGCTAGGGGGACGGGACTAGCGGTCTCTTCGTGGGACGAGCAGTACTTC

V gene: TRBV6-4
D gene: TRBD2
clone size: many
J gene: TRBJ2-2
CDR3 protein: CASSGDYQTGELFF
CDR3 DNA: TGTGCCAGCAGTGGGGACTACCAAACCGGGGAGCTGTTTTTT

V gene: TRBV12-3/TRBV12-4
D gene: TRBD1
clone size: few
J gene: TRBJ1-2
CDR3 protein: CASNRDRGSNYGYTF
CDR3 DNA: TGTGCCAGCAACCGGGACAGGGGGTCTAACTATGGCTACACCTTC

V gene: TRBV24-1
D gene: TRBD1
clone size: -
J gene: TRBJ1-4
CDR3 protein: CATSDLGQALFF
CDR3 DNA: TGTGCCACCAGTGATTTGGGACAGGCACTGTTTTTT

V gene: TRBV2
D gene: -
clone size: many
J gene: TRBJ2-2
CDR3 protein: CASKQGNTGELFF
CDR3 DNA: TGTGCCAGTAAACAGGGAAACACCGGGGAGCTGTTTTTT

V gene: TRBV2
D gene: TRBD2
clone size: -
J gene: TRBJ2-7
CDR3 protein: CASSLPGLAGNRLYF
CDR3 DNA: TGTGCCAGCAGTCTACCCGGACTAGCGGGAAATCGGTTGTACTTC

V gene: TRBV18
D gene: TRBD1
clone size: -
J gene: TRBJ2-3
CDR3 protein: CASSPATGVTQYF
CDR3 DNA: TGTGCCAGCTCACCGGCGACAGGGGTTACGCAGTATTTT

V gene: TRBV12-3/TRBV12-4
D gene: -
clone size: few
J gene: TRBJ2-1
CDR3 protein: CASSHPGYPQFF
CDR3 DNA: TGTGCCAGCAGCCACCCGGGGTATCCGCAGTTCTTC

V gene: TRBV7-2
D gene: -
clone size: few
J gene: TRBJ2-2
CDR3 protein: CASSSRGVDTGELFF
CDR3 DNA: TGTGCCAGCAGCTCCCGAGGCGTGGACACCGGGGAGCTGTTTTTT

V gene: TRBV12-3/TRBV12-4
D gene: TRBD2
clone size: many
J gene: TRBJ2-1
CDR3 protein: CASSLVAGGPVEQFF
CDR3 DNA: TGTGCCAGCAGTTTAGTAGCGGGAGGGCCGGTTGAGCAGTTCTTC

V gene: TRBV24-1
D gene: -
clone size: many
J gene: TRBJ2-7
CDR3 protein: CATSVGRTSEQYF
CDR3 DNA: TGTGCCACCAGTGTCGGGAGAACTAGCGAGCAGTACTTC

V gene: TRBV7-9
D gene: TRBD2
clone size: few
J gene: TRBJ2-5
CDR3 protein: CASSRTRLAGETQYF
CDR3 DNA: TGTGCCAGCAGCCGCACCCGACTAGCCGGGGAGACCCAGTACTTC

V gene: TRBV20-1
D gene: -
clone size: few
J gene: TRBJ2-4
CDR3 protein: CSATDFGGPNIQYF
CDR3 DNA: TGCAGTGCTACGGACTTTGGGGGACCAAACATTCAGTACTTC

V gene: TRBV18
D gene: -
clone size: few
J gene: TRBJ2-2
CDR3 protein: CASQERLTGELFF
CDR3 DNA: TGTGCCAGCCAAGAGCGGTTGACCGGGGAGCTGTTTTTT

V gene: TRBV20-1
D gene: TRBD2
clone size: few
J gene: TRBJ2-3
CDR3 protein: CSAWVLAPIDTDTQYF
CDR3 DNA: TGCAGTGCTTGGGTACTAGCGCCGATAGACACAGATACGCAGTATTTT

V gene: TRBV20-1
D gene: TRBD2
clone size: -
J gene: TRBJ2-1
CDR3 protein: CSARASGRAYNEQFF
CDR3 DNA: TGCAGTGCTAGAGCTAGCGGGAGGGCCTACAATGAGCAGTTCTTC

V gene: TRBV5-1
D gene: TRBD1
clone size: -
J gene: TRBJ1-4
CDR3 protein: CASSSGQSNEKLFF
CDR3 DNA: TGCGCCAGCAGCTCGGGACAGAGTAATGAAAAACTGTTTTTT

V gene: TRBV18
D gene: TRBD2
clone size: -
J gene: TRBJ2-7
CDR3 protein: CASSQTSGTSYEQYF
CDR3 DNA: TGTGCCAGCTCACAGACTAGCGGGACTTCCTACGAGCAGTACTTC

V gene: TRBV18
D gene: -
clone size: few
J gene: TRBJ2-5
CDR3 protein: CASSPPQETQYF
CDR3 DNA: TGTGCCAGCAGCCCCCCACAAGAGACCCAGTACTTC

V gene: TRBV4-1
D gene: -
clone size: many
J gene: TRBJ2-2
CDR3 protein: CASSQGLVGAGELFF
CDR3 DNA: TGCGCCAGCAGCCAAGGTCTCGTAGGGGCCGGGGAGCTGTTTTTT

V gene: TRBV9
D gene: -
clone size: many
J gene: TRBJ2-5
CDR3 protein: CASSVGWGNQETQYF
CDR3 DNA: TGTGCCAGCAGCGTAGGATGGGGCAACCAAGAGACCCAGTACTTC